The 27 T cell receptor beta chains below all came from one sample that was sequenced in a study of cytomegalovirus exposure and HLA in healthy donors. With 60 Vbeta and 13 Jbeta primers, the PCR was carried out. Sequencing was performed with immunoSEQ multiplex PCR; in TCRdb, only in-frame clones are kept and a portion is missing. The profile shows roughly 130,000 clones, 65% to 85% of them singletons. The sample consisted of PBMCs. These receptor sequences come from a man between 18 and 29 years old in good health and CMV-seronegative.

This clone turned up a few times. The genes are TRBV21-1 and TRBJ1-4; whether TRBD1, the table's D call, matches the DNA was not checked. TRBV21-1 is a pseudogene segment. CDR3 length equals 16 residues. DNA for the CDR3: TGTGCCAGCAGCAAAAAGACCGGGACAGGGGAGGAAAAACTGTTTTTT. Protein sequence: CASSKKTGTGEEKLFF.

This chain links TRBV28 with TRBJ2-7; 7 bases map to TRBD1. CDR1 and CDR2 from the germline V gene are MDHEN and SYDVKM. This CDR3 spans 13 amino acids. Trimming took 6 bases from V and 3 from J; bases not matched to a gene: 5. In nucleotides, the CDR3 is TGTGCCAGCAGCCCCGGACAGGACTACGAGCAGTACTTC. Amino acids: CASSPGQDYEQYF.

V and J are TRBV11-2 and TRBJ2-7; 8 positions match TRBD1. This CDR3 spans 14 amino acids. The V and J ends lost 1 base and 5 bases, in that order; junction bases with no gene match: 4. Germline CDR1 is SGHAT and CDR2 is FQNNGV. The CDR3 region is CASSLGAGGDEQYF. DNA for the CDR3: TGTGCCAGCAGCTTAGGGGCAGGGGGCGACGAGCAGTACTTC.

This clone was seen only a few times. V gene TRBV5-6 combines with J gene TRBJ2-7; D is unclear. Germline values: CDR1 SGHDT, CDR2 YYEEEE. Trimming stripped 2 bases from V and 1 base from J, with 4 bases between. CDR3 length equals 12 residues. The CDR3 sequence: CASSFGSYEQYF. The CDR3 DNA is TGTGCCAGCAGCTTCGGGTCCTACGAGCAGTACTTC.

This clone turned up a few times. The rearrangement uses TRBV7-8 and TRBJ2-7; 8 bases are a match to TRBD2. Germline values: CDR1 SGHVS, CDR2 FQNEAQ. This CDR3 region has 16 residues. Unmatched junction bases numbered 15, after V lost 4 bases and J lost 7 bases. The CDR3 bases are TGTGCCAGCAGCTCCAAGGGAGCGGGGGACTTTTGGGAGCAGTACTTC. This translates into CASSSKGAGDFWEQYF.

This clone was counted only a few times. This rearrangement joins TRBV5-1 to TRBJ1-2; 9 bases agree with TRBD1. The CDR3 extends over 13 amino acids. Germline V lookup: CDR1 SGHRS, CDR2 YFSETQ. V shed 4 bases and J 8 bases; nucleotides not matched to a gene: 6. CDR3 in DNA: TGCGCCAGCAGCGAACAGGGGGCGCCGGGCTACACCTTC. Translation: CASSEQGAPGYTF. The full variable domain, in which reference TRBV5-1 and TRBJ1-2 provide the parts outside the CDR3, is KAGVTQTPRYLIKTRGQQVTLSCSPISGHRSVSWYQQTPGQGLQFLFEYFSETQRNKGNFPGRFSGRQFSNSRSEMNVSTLELGDSALYLCASSEQGAPGYTFGSGTRLTVV.

The CDR3 bases are TGCAGCGTTGAAGGTTGGGGAGGGGGGGCAACAGATACGCAGTATTTT. Translating gives CSVEGWGGGATDTQYF. The rearrangement joins TRBV29-1 to TRBJ2-3; perhaps TRBD2 as D (7 bases). The V end was cut by 1 base, the J end by 3 bases, with 17 bases between. The CDR3 has 16 amino acids. Germline CDR1 and CDR2: SQVTM and ANQGSEA.

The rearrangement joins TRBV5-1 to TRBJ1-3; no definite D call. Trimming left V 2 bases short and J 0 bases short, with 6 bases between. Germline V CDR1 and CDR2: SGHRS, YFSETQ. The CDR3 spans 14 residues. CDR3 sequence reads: CASSFGSSGNTIYF. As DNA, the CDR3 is TGCGCCAGCAGCTTCGGGAGCTCTGGAAACACCATATATTTT.

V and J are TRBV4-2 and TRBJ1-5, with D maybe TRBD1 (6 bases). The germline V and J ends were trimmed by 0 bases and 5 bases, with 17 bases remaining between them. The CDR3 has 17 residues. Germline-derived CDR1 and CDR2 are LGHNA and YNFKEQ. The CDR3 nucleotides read TGTGCCAGCAGCCAAGATCTAAGTCGACAGGTGTATCAGCCCCAGCATTTT. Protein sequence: CASSQDLSRQVYQPQHF.

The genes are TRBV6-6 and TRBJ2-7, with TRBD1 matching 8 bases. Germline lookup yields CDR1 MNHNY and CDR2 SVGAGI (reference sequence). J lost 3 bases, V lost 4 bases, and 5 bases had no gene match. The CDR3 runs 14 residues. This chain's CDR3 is CASSSRQGIYEQYF. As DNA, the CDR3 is TGTGCCAGCAGTTCACGACAGGGGATCTACGAGCAGTACTTC.

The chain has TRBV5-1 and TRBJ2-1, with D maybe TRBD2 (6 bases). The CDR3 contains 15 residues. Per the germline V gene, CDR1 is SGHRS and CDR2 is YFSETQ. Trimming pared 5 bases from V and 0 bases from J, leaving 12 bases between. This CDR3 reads CASRLAESSYNEQFF. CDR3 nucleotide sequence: TGCGCCAGCAGATTAGCGGAAAGCTCCTACAATGAGCAGTTCTTC. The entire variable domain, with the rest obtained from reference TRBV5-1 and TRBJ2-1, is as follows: KAGVTQTPRYLIKTRGQQVTLSCSPISGHRSVSWYQQTPGQGLQFLFEYFSETQRNKGNFPGRFSGRQFSNSRSEMNVSTLELGDSALYLCASRLAESSYNEQFFGPGTRLTVL.

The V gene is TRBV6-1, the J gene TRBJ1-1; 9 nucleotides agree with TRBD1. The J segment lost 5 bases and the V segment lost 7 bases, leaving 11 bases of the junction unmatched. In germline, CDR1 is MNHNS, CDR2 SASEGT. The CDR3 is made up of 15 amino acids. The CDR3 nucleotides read TGTGCCAGCAATTTGGGGGGACAGGGTTGGACTGAAGCTTTCTTT. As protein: CASNLGGQGWTEAFF.

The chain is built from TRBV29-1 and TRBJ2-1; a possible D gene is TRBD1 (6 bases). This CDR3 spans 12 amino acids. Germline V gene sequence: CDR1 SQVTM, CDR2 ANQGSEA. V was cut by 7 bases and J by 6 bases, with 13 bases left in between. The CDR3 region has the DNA TGCAGCGGGGGGCGGGTCCTCAATGAGCAGTTCTTC. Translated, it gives CSGGRVLNEQFF.

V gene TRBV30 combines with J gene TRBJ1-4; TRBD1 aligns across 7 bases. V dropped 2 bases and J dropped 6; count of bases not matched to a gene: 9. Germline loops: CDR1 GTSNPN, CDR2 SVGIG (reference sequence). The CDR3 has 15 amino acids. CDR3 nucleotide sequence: TGTGCCTGGAGTCCACAGGGGCAGGCGGATGAAAAACTGTTTTTT. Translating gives CAWSPQGQADEKLFF.

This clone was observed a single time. The CDR3 is CASSIRGAGNTIYF. CDR3 nucleotide sequence: TGTGCCAGCAGCATCCGGGGGGCGGGAAACACCATATATTTT. The rearrangement links TRBV7-2 to TRBJ1-3; the D gene is possibly TRBD1 (6 bases). The germline V gene has CDR1 SGHTA and CDR2 FQGNSA. V lost 5 bases and J 4 bases, leaving 12 bases between the germline ends. This CDR3 contains 14 residues.

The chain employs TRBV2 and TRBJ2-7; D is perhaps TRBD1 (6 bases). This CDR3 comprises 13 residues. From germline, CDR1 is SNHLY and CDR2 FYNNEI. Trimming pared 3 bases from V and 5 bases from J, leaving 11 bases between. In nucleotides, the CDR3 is TGTGCCAGCAGTGATCAGGGGACCCACGAGCAGTACTTC. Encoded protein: CASSDQGTHEQYF.

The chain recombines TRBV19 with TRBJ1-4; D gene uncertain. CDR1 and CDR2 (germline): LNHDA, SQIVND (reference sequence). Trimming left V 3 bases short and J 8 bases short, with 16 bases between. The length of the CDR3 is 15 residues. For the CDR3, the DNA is TGTGCCAGTAGTATGAGCGCGGAGGTCATCGAAAAACTGTTTTTT. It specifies CASSMSAEVIEKLFF.

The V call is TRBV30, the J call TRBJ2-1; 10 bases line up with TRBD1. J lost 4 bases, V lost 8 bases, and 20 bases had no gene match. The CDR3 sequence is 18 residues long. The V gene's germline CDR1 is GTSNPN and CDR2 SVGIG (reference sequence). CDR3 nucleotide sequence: TGTGCCCAGGGTTTTGGGACAGGGGAGTCCCCGTATTACAATGAGCAGTTCTTC. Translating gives CAQGFGTGESPYYNEQFF.

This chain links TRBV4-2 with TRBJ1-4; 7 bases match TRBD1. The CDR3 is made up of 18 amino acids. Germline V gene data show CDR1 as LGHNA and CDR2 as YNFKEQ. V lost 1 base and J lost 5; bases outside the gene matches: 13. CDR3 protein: CASSQVGVAGQLNEKLFF. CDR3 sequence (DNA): TGTGCCAGCAGCCAAGTAGGGGTGGCGGGACAGCTAAATGAAAAACTGTTTTTT.

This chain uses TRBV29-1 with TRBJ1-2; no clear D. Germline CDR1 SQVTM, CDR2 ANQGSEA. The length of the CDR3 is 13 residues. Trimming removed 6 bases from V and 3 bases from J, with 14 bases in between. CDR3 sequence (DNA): TGCAGCGTCCCCAAGGACGGGGACTATGGCTACACCTTC. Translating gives CSVPKDGDYGYTF.

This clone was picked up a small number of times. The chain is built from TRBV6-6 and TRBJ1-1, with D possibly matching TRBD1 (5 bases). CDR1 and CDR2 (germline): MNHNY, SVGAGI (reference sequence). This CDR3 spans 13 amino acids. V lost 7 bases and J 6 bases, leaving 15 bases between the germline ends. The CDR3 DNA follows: TGTGCCAGCACCTACCCGGAGGGACCTGAAGCTTTCTTT. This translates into CASTYPEGPEAFF.

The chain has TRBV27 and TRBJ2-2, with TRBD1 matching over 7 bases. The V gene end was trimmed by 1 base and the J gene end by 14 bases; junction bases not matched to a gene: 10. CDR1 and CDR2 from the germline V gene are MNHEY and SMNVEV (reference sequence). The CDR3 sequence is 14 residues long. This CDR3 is CASSLLAGGTFLFF. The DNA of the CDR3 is TGTGCCAGCAGTTTATTGGCAGGGGGTACCTTTCTGTTTTTT.

CDR3 nucleotide sequence: TGTGCCAGCTCACCACTCGCCCCTAGCGCAGATACGCAGTATTTT. Encoded protein: CASSPLAPSADTQYF. The J gene is TRBJ2-3, the V gene TRBV18; a weak D match, TRBD2 (6 bases). V lost 1 base, J lost 4 bases, and 12 bases lay in between. The CDR3 has 15 residues. The germline CDR1 and CDR2 sequences are KGHSH and LQKENI.

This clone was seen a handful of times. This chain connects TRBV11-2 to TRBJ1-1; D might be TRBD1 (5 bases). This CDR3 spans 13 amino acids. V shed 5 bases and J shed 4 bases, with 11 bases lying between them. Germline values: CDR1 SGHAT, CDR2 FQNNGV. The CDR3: CASSPGFVTEAFF. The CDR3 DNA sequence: TGTGCCAGCAGCCCAGGGTTCGTCACTGAAGCTTTCTTT.

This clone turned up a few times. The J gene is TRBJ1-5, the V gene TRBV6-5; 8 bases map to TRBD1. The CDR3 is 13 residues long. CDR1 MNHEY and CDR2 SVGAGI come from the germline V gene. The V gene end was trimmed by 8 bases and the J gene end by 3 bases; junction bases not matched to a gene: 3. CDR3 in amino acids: CASAGQVNQPQHF. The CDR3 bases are TGTGCCAGCGCGGGACAGGTCAATCAGCCCCAGCATTTT.

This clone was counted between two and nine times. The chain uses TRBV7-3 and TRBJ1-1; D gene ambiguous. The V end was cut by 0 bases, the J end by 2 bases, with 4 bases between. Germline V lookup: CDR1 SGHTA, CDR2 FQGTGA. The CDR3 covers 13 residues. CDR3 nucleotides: TGTGCCAGCAGCTTAACATCAAACACTGAAGCTTTCTTT. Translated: CASSLTSNTEAFF.

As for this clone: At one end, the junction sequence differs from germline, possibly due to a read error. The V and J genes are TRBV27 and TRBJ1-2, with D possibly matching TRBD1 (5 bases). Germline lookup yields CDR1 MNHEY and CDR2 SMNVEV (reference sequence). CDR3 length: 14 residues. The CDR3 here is CASSLSKGGQGLRF. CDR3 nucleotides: TGTGCCAGCAGTTTATCGAAGGGTGGGCAGGGCCTCCGCTTC.